The clone carrying this T cell receptor (beta chain) showed up many times. Its antigen remains unidentified. This sample is drawn from a study of neurological immune-mediated disorders. Study conclusions and caveats: Whereas HTLV-1-associated myelopathy showed the most TCR clonal expansion, multiple sclerosis showed the least, with levels below those of healthy controls.

Germline V CDR1 and CDR2: MGHRA, YSYEKL. This CDR3 comprises 15 residues. The V gene lost 1 base and the J gene lost 7 bases, with 16 bases spanning the gap. A single record per CDR3 protein comes from TCRdb applying MiXCR to the 5' RACE reads. The profile shows around 60,000 distinct CDR3 sequences, 3% to 4% of them singletons. From 2 million PBMCs stored at -80 C, the unsorted libraries were generated. The chain is built from TRBV4-1 and TRBJ2-5; D is perhaps TRBD1 (6 bases). Input material: PBMCs. The TCR comes from an older woman with multiple sclerosis. In nucleotides, the CDR3 is TGCGCCAGCAGCCAAGCCGGAAGGACAGTGGTGACCCAGTACTTC. Translating it yields CASSQAGRTVVTQYF.